Presented here are 26 T cell receptor beta chains from one specimen sequenced in a study of molecular identifiers for immune sequencing clone quantification. A single record per CDR3 protein comes from TCRdb applying MiXCR to the PCR reads. Among about 640,000 distinct CDR3 sequences listed, just under 20% were seen once. Sequencing was done on a sample of naive CD8+ T cells from blood, with Jurkat cell RNA spiked in. Subset indicated: FACS-sorted CD8+CD4-CCR7+CD45RA+ naive T cells. These receptors all stem from a human donor in good health. Some libraries in this study had Jurkat cell RNA spiked in.

The V call is TRBV27, the J call TRBJ1-6, with D maybe TRBD1 (5 bases). The CDR3 is made up of 16 amino acids. The ends were cut back, 6 bases at V and 12 bases at J, with 24 bases in the middle. CDR1 and CDR2 from the germline V gene are MNHEY and SMNVEV (reference sequence). The CDR3 spells CASSSRGVLGYLPLHF. The CDR3 DNA reads as TGTGCCAGCAGCAGTAGGGGCGTACTTGGGTACTTACCCCTCCACTTT.

The sample holds many counts of this clonotype. The chain is built from TRBV4-3 and TRBJ1-5; D possibly corresponds to TRBD1 (5 bases). The V gene lost 0 bases and the J gene lost 9 bases, with 12 bases spanning the gap. This CDR3 comprises 14 residues. In germline, CDR1 is LGHNA, CDR2 YSLEER. The CDR3 DNA follows: TGCGCCAGCAGCCAAGATACAGGTGAAAGGCCCCAGCATTTT. Translation gives CASSQDTGERPQHF.

At least ten counts were recorded for this clonotype. The chain combines TRBV19 with TRBJ2-7, with 11 bases aligning to TRBD2. Per the germline V gene, CDR1 is LNHDA and CDR2 is SQIVND (reference sequence). This CDR3 comprises 15 residues. V dropped 2 bases and J dropped 2; count of bases not matched to a gene: 2. The CDR3, as DNA: TGTGCCAGTAGTATACTAGCGGGAGGTGCCTACGAGCAGTACTTC. Its translation: CASSILAGGAYEQYF.

This clonotype was counted ten times or more. The chain joins TRBV4-1 to TRBJ2-7; D is perhaps TRBD1 (6 bases). CDR1 and CDR2 (germline): MGHRA, YSYEKL. The CDR3 length is 14 residues. Deletions cut 5 bases from V and 2 bases from J, with 13 bases between. CDR3 region: CASSVEQGAYEQYF. The DNA for the CDR3 is TGCGCCAGCAGCGTTGAACAGGGTGCCTACGAGCAGTACTTC.

Many counts were recorded for this clonotype. CDR3 nucleotide sequence: TGCGCCAGCAGCCAAGATGTTTTCGCCCGGGCAAGGAGCTCTGAAGCTTTCTTT. As protein: CASSQDVFARARSSEAFF. The rearrangement uses TRBV4-3 and TRBJ1-1; no clear D. V gave up 0 bases and J gave up 6 bases, with 23 bases separating them. In germline, CDR1 is LGHNA, CDR2 YSLEER. The CDR3 runs 18 residues.

This clonotype was detected many times. CDR3 residues: CASSVGFGNTIYF. The CDR3 DNA is TGCGCCAGCAGTGTCGGATTTGGAAACACCATATATTTT. V is TRBV10-1 and J is TRBJ1-3; D uncertain. Trimming took 4 bases from V and 3 from J, leaving 7 bases between them. This CDR3 comprises 13 residues. Germline values: CDR1 WNHNN, CDR2 SYGVQD (reference sequence).

This clonotype has at least ten counts. The chain links TRBV28 to TRBJ1-1, with D unclear. The CDR3 runs to 18 residues. Germline lookup yields CDR1 MDHEN and CDR2 SYDVKM. The V end was cut by 10 bases, the J end by 1 base, with 28 bases between. In DNA form, the CDR3 reads TGTGCCATCCGCCAAGTCAATCGGGAACGAGATACGAACACTGAAGCTTTCTTT. Protein product: CAIRQVNRERDTNTEAFF.

This clonotype came up many times. The chain uses TRBV23-1 and TRBJ2-4; D gene uncertain. TRBV23-1 is recorded as an ORF, its role being uncertain. The V end was cut by 2 bases, the J end by 15 bases, with 14 bases between. CDR3 length equals 12 residues. The CDR3 coding sequence is TGCGCCAGCAGTCAAAGTCAGTTAGGGCGGTACTTC. Translation: CASSQSQLGRYF.

This clonotype was detected ten times or more. This rearrangement joins TRBV20-1 to TRBJ2-7; 10 bases map to TRBD1. V lost 6 bases and J lost 2; bases outside the gene matches: 4. Germline values: CDR1 DFQATT, CDR2 SNEGSKA (reference sequence). This CDR3 region has 13 residues. The CDR3 sequence is CSAGTGVTYEQYF. Written as DNA, the CDR3 is TGCAGTGCAGGGACAGGGGTCACCTACGAGCAGTACTTC.

This clonotype was counted ten times or more. The chain recombines TRBV4-3 with TRBJ2-3; D might be TRBD1 (6 bases). In germline, CDR1 is LGHNA, CDR2 YSLEER. This CDR3 has 18 residues. Trimming took 0 bases from V and 2 from J, leaving 18 bases between them. CDR3 protein: CASSQETRGQRDTDTQYF. The CDR3 coding sequence is TGCGCCAGCAGCCAAGAGACTCGCGGACAGAGAGACACAGATACGCAGTATTTT.

The gene calls are TRBV7-9 and TRBJ1-1; 10 bases are shared with TRBD1. V shed 3 bases, J shed 2 bases, and the junction held 6 bases outside the gene matches. Per germline, CDR1 SEHNR and CDR2 FQNEAQ (reference sequence). This CDR3 contains 16 residues. CDR3 coding DNA: TGTGCCAGCAGCTTCTCCGGGACAGGGGCCAACACTGAAGCTTTCTTT. The encoded protein is CASSFSGTGANTEAFF.

This clonotype came up a few times. The CDR3 DNA follows: TGTGCCAGCCGAACTCCAGACAATGAGCAGTTCTTC. Its translation is CASRTPDNEQFF. The chain couples TRBV3-1 to TRBJ2-1; the D is unclear. V lost 8 bases to trimming and J lost 5 bases, with 10 bases between them. This CDR3 is 12 amino acids long. Germline CDR1 LGHDT, CDR2 YNNKEL (reference sequence).

The V and J genes are TRBV5-4 and TRBJ2-2; TRBD1 aligns across 7 bases. This CDR3 contains 15 residues. Looked up from germline, CDR1 is SGHNT and CDR2 is YYREEE (reference sequence). With V trimmed by 3 bases and J by 4 bases, 6 bases remained unmatched. CDR3: CASSYRQGTTGELFF. The CDR3 coding sequence is TGTGCCAGCAGCTATAGACAGGGAACCACCGGGGAGCTGTTTTTT.

This clonotype came up a few times. The chain combines TRBV7-6 with TRBJ2-5; TRBD1 might be the D (6 bases). The CDR3 covers 17 residues. The germline V gene encodes CDR1 SGHVS and CDR2 FNYEAQ. V was trimmed by 5 bases and J by 0 bases, leaving 19 bases between them. The CDR3 DNA reads as TGTGCCAGCAGCCCCGTTTGGCGTGGGACAAACCAAGAGACCCAGTACTTC. Amino acids: CASSPVWRGTNQETQYF.

This clonotype is a singleton in its sample. A much larger clone sits a single nucleotide away, making a read error possible. This sequence joins TRBV20-1 and TRBJ2-7, with D tentatively TRBD2 (6 bases). Looked up from germline, CDR1 is DFQATT and CDR2 is SNEGSKA (reference sequence). The CDR3 consists of 16 residues. The CDR3, as DNA: TGCAGTGCTAGAGATCTTTCACAGCCGCGGGACCACGAGCAGCACTTC. Its translation is CSARDLSQPRDHEQHF.

This clonotype was recorded many times. The V and J genes are TRBV6-5 and TRBJ1-5; D is possibly TRBD1 (6 bases). This CDR3 is built from 13 residues. CDR1 is MNHEY and CDR2 is SVGAGI in the germline V gene. V gave up 6 bases and J gave up 4 bases, with 10 bases separating them. This chain's CDR3 is CASSRTVNQPQHF. CDR3 nucleotide sequence: TGTGCCAGCAGCCGGACAGTTAATCAGCCCCAGCATTTT.

This clonotype has ten or more counts. The chain links TRBV29-1 to TRBJ2-7; 11 bases fit TRBD1. CDR1 is SQVTM, CDR2 ANQGSEA, per germline. The CDR3 has 14 amino acids. Trimming cost V 3 bases and J 4 bases; bases outside gene matches: 5. This CDR3 is CSVEPGTGGYEQYF. The CDR3 coding sequence is TGCAGCGTTGAGCCCGGGACAGGGGGTTACGAGCAGTACTTC.

This clonotype was detected only a few times. The chain employs TRBV15 and TRBJ1-5, with 8 bases that match TRBD1. V lost 0 bases to trimming and J lost 4 bases; unmatched junction nucleotides: 2. Looked up from germline, CDR1 is LNHNV and CDR2 is YYDKDF (reference sequence). The CDR3 covers 15 residues. Here the CDR3 reads CATSRDQGANQPQHF. In DNA form, the CDR3 reads TGTGCCACCAGCAGAGATCAGGGGGCGAATCAGCCCCAGCATTTT. The full variable domain, its missing parts supplied by reference TRBV15 and TRBJ1-5, is DAMVIQNPRYQVTQFGKPVTLSCSQTLNHNVMYWYQQKSSQAPKLLFHYYDKDFNNEADTPDNFQSRRPNTSFCFLDIRSPGLGDTAMYLCATSRDQGANQPQHFGDGTRLSIL.

There are a few counts of this clonotype. The chain carries TRBV11-2 and TRBJ1-4, with 7 nucleotides matching TRBD1. Germline V gene data show CDR1 as SGHAT and CDR2 as FQNNGV. The CDR3 is 16 amino acids. V dropped 3 bases and J dropped 0; count of bases not matched to a gene: 4. CDR3 sequence: CASSLGQYATNEKLFF. CDR3 DNA sequence: TGTGCCAGCAGCTTGGGACAGTATGCAACTAATGAAAAACTGTTTTTT.

Ten or more counts support this clonotype. This chain uses TRBV29-1 with TRBJ2-7; 10 nucleotides agree with TRBD1. Looked up from germline, CDR1 is SQVTM and CDR2 is ANQGSEA. After removal of 3 bases from V and 5 bases from J, the junction contained 7 bases not matched to a gene. This CDR3 contains 14 residues. The CDR3 nucleotides are TGCAGCGTTGACCCCGGGACAGGGGTCCACGAGCAGTACTTC. It encodes CSVDPGTGVHEQYF.

This clonotype was counted many times. The chain links TRBV2 to TRBJ1-1; the D is unclear. The CDR3 extends over 12 amino acids. V lost 1 base and J lost 7, with 7 bases in between. Germline CDR1 is SNHLY and CDR2 is FYNNEI. The CDR3: CASSEGWDEAFF. DNA of the CDR3: TGTGCCAGCAGTGAAGGATGGGATGAAGCTTTCTTT.

To note about this clonotype: This may be a read error: a much more frequent sequence differs by one nucleotide. The V call is TRBV25-1, the J call TRBJ2-7; possible D gene TRBD1, 6 bases. The CDR3 totals 12 residues. Germline V gene lookup returns CDR1 MGHDK and CDR2 SYGVNS. The DNA of the CDR3 is TGTGCCAGCGGGGACACTTTCTACGAGCGGTACTTC. Translation: CASGDTFYERYF.

With regard to this clonotype: A single base separates this from a much larger clone, so it may be a read error. This rearrangement joins TRBV7-6 to TRBJ2-5; D tentatively fits TRBD1 or TRBD2 (5 bases each). This CDR3 is 13 amino acids long. Per the germline V gene, CDR1 is SGHVS and CDR2 is FNYEAQ. Here the CDR3 reads CASSYWDHETQYF. The CDR3 region has the DNA TGTGCCAGCAGCTACTGGGACCACGAGACCCAGTACTTC.

The chain has TRBV12-5 and TRBJ1-2; D not resolved. The CDR3 contains 13 residues. Germline values: CDR1 LGHNT, CDR2 FRNRAP. Trimming took 7 bases from V and 4 from J, leaving 13 bases between them. CDR3 DNA: TGTGCTAGTGTCGAGGGTGCGTCCTATGGCTACACCTTC. Translation: CASVEGASYGYTF.

This clonotype has only a few counts. This is likely an artifact of a read error, given a far larger clone one base away. V and J are TRBV16 and TRBJ2-6; a possible D gene is TRBD1 (5 bases). This CDR3 is built from 14 residues. Germline CDR1 KGHSY, CDR2 FQNENV. Written as DNA, the CDR3 is TGTGCCAGCAGTCCCAACTCTGGGGCCAACGTCCCGACTTTC. Translated: CASSPNSGANVPTF.

In this sample, this clonotype turned up many times. The V gene is TRBV28, the J gene TRBJ2-2; TRBD2 matches at 10 bases. CDR1 and CDR2 (germline): MDHEN, SYDVKM. CDR3 length equals 14 residues. V lost 7 bases, J lost 4 bases, and 3 bases stayed unmatched. The CDR3: CASMSGRATGELFF. The DNA for the CDR3 is TGTGCCAGCATGAGCGGGAGGGCCACCGGGGAGCTGTTTTTT. Full variable domain (outside the CDR3, taken from reference TRBV28 and TRBJ2-2): DVKVTQSSRYLVKRTGEKVFLECVQDMDHENMFWYRQDPGLGLRLIYFSYDVKMKEKGDIPEGYSVSREKKERFSLILESASTNQTSMYLCASMSGRATGELFFGEGSRLTVL.